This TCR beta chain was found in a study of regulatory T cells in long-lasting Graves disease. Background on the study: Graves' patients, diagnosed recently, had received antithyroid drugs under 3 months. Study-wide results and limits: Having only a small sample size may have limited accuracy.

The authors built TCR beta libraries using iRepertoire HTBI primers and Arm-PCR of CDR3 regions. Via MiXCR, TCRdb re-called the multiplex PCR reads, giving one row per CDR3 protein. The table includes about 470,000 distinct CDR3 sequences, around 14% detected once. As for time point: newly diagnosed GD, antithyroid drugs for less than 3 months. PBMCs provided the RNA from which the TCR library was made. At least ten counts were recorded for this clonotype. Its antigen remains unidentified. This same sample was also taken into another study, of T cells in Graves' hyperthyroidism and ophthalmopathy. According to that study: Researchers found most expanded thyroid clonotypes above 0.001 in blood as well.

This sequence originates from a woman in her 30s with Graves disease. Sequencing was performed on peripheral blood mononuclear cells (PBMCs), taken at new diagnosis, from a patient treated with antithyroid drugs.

CDR3: CATAEPGQLYEQYF. Written as DNA, the CDR3 is TGCGCCACCGCCGAACCGGGACAGCTCTACGAGCAGTACTTC. This sequence joins TRBV10-2 and TRBJ2-7, with TRBD1 identical over 7 bases. V trimming: 10 bases; J trimming: 3 bases; junction bases outside the gene matches: 12. This CDR3 comprises 14 residues. Germline V CDR1 and CDR2: WSHSY, SAAADI.